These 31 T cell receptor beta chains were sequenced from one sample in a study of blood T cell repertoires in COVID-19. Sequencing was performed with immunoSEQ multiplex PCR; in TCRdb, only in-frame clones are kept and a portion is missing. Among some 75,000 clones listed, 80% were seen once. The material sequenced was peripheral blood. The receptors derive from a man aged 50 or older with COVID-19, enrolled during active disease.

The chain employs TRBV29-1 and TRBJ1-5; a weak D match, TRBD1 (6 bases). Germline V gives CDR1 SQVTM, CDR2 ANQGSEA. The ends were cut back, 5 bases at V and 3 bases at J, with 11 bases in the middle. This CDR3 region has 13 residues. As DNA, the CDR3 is TGCAGCGTTACCTCAGGGGCCAATCAGCCCCAGCATTTT. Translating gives CSVTSGANQPQHF.

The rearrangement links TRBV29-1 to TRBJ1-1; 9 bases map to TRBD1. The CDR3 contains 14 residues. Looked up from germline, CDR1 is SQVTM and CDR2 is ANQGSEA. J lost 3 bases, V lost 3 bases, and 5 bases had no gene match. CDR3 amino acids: CSVDRTGADTEAFF. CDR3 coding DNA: TGCAGCGTTGATAGGACAGGGGCGGACACTGAAGCTTTCTTT.

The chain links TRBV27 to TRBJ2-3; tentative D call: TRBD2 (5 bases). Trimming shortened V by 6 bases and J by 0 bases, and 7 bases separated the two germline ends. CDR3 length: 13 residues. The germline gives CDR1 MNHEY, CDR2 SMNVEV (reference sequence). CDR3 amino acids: CASRLVSTDTQYF. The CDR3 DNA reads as TGTGCCAGCAGACTAGTTAGCACAGATACGCAGTATTTT.

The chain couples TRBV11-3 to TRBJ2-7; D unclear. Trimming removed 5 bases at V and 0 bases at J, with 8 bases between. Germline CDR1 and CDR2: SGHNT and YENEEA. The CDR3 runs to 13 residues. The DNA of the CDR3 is TGTGCCAGCAGCCCCGGTTCCTCCTACGAGCAGTACTTC. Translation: CASSPGSSYEQYF. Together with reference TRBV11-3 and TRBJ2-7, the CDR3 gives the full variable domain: EAGVVQSPRYKIIEKKQPVAFWCNPISGHNTLYWYLQNLGQGPELLIRYENEEAVDDSQLPKDRFSAERLKGVDSTLKIQPAELGDSAVYLCASSPGSSYEQYFGPGTRLTVT.

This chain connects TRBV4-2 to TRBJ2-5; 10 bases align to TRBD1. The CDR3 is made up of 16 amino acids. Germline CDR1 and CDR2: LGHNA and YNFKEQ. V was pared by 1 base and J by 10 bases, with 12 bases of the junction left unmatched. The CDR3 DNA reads TGTGCCAGCAGCCAAGTTTCTGGGACAGGGGACGTAGTCCAGTACTTC. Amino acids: CASSQVSGTGDVVQYF.

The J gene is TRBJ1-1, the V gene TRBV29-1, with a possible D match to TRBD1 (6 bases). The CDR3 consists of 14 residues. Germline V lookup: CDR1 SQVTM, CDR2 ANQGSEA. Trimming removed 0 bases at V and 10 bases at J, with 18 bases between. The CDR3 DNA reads TGCAGCGTTGAAGACCCGTGGGGGCTAATGGGAGCTTTCTTT. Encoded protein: CSVEDPWGLMGAFF. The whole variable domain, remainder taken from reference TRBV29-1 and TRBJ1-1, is SAVISQKPSRDICQRGTSLTIQCQVDSQVTMMFWYRQQPGQSLTLIATANQGSEATYESGFVIDKFPISRPNLTFSTLTVSNMSPEDSSIYLCSVEDPWGLMGAFFGQGTRLTVV.

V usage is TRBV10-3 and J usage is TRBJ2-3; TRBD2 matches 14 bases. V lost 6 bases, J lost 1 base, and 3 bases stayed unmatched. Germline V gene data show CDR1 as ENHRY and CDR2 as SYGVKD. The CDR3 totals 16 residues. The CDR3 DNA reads TGTGCCATCAGGGGGACTAGCGGGGGACGCACAGATACGCAGTATTTT. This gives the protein CAIRGTSGGRTDTQYF.

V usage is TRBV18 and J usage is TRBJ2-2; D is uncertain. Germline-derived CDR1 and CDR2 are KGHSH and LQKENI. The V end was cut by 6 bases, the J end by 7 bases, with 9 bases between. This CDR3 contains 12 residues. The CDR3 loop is CASSRFYGELFF. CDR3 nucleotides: TGTGCCAGCTCCAGGTTTTACGGGGAGCTGTTTTTT.

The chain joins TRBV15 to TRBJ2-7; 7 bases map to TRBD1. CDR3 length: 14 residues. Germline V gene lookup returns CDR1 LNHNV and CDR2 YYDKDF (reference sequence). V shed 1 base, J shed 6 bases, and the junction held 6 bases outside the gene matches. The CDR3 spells CATSRGDRGREQYF. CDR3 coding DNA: TGTGCCACCAGCAGAGGGGACAGAGGTCGCGAGCAGTACTTC.

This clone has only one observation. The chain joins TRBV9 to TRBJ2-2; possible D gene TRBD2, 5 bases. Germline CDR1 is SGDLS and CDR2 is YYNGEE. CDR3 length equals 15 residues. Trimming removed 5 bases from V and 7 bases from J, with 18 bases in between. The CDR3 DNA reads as TGTGCCAGCAGTCCTAGGTTGCGGGTCGGCGGGGAGCTGTTTTTT. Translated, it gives CASSPRLRVGGELFF.

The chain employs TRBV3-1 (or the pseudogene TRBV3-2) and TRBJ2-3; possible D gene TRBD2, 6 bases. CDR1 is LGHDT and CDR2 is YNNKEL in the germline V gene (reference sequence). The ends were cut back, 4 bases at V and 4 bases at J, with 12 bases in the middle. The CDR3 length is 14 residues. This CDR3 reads CASSRNSGADTQYF. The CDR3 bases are TGTGCCAGCAGCCGGAATAGCGGAGCAGATACGCAGTATTTT.

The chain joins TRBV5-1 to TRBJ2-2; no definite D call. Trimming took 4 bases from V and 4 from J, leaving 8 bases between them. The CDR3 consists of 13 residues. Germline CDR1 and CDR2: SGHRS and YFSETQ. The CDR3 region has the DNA TGCGCCAGCAGCGACAACCCCACCGGGGAGCTGTTTTTT. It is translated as CASSDNPTGELFF.

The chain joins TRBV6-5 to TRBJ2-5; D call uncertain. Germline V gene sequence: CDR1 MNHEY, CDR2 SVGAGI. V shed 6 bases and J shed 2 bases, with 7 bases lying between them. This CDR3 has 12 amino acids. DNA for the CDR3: TGTGCCAGCAGCAAGCCACAAGAGACCCAGTACTTC. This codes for CASSKPQETQYF.

CDR3 amino acids: CASSFGSYYEQYF. The CDR3, as DNA: TGTGCCAGCAGCTTCGGGTCTTATTACGAGCAGTACTTC. V is TRBV7-2 and J is TRBJ2-7; D gene unclear. The CDR3 extends over 13 amino acids. Germline assignment: CDR1 SGHTA and CDR2 FQGNSA. V shed 3 bases and J shed 4 bases, with 10 bases lying between them. The full variable domain, in which reference TRBV7-2 and TRBJ2-7 provide the parts outside the CDR3, is GAGVSQSPSNKVTEKGKDVELRCDPISGHTALYWYRQSLGQGLEFLIYFQGNSAPDKSGLPSDRFSAERTGGSVSTLTIQRTQQEDSAVYLCASSFGSYYEQYFGPGTRLTVT.

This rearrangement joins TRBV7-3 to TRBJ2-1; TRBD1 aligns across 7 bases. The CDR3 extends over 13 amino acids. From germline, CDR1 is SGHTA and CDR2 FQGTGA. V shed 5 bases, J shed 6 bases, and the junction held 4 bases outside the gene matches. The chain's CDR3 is CASSRDRANEQFF. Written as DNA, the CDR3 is TGTGCCAGCAGCCGCGACAGGGCCAATGAGCAGTTCTTC.

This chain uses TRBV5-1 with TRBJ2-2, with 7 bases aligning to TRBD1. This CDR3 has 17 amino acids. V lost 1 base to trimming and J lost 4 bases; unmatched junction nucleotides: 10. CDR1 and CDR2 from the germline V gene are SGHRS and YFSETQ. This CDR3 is CASSLWSGQKSTGELFF. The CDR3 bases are TGCGCCAGCAGCTTGTGGTCGGGACAGAAAAGCACCGGGGAGCTGTTTTTT.

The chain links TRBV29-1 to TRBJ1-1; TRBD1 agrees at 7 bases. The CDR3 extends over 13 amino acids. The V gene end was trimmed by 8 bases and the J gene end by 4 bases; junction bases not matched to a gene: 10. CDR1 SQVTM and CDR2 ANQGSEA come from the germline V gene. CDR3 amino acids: CSSSRDSGTEAFF. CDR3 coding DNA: TGCAGCTCGAGCCGGGACAGTGGCACTGAAGCTTTCTTT. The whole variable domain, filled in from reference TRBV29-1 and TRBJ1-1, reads SAVISQKPSRDICQRGTSLTIQCQVDSQVTMMFWYRQQPGQSLTLIATANQGSEATYESGFVIDKFPISRPNLTFSTLTVSNMSPEDSSIYLCSSSRDSGTEAFFGQGTRLTVV.

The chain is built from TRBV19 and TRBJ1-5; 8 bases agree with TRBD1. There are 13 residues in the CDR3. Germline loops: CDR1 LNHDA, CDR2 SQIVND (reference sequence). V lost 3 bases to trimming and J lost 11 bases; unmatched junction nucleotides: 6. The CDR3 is CASSMGQAVAQHF. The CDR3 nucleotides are TGTGCCAGTAGTATGGGACAGGCCGTCGCCCAGCATTTT.

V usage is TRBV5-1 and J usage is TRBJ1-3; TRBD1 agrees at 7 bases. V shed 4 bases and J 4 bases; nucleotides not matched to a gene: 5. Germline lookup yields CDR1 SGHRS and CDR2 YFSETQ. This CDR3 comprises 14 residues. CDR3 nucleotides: TGCGCCAGCAGCACCTCGGACAGGGGAAACACCATATATTTT. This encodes CASSTSDRGNTIYF.

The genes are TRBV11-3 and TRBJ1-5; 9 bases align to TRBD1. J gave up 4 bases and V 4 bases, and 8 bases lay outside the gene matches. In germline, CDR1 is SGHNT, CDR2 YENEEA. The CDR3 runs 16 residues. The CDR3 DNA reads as TGTGCCAGCAGCTGGGACAGGGCCGATAGAAATCAGCCCCAGCATTTT. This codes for CASSWDRADRNQPQHF.

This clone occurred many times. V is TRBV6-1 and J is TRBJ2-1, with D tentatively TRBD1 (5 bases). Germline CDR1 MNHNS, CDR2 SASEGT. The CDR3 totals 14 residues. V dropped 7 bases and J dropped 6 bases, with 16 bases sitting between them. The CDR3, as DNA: TGTGCCAGCACCGTACAGGCCGGGTTCAATGAGCAGTTCTTC. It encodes CASTVQAGFNEQFF.

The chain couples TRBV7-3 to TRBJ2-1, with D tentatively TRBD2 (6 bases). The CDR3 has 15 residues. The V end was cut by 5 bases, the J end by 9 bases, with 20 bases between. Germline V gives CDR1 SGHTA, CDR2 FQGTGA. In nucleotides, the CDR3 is TGTGCCAGCAGCCCAGTCCTAGCGTCACATGGTGAGCAGTTCTTC. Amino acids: CASSPVLASHGEQFF.

The CDR3 region is CASRGDTWEAFF. The CDR3 bases are TGTGCCAGCAGGGGGGACACCTGGGAAGCTTTCTTT. The chain carries TRBV11-2 and TRBJ1-1, with a weak D call TRBD1 (6 bases). The ends were cut back, 6 bases at V and 8 bases at J, with 13 bases in the middle. Germline V gives CDR1 SGHAT, CDR2 FQNNGV. This CDR3 is built from 12 residues.

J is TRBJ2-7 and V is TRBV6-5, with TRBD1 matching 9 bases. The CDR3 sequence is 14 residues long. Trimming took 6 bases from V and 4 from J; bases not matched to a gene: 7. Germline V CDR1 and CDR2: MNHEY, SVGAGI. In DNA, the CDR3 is TGTGCCAGCAGGCCTCCGGGACAGGGTTACGAGCAGTACTTC. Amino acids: CASRPPGQGYEQYF.

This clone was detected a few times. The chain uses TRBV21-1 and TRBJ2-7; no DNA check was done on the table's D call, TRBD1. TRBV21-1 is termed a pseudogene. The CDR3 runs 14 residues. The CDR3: CASSSGTESYEQYF. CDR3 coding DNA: TGTGCCAGCAGCTCCGGGACAGAGTCCTACGAGCAGTACTTC.

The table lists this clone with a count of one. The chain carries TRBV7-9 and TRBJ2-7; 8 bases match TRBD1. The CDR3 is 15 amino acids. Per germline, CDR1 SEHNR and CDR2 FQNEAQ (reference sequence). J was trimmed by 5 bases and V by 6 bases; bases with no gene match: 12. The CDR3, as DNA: TGTGCCAGCAGTCGGGGGCTAGTGACAGGGGACGAGCAGTACTTC. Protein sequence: CASSRGLVTGDEQYF.

CDR3 DNA: TGTGCCAGCAGCGCGGGATTTCAAGAGACCCAGTACTTC. Protein: CASSAGFQETQYF. The V call is TRBV3-1 (or the pseudogene TRBV3-2), the J call TRBJ2-5, with D tentatively TRBD2 (6 bases). There are 13 residues in the CDR3. Germline assignment: CDR1 LGHDT and CDR2 YNNKEL (reference sequence). V was cut by 5 bases and J by 2 bases, with 9 bases left in between.

The CDR3: CASSPGTGGGNQPQHF. CDR3 in DNA: TGCGCCAGCAGCCCCGGGACGGGAGGGGGCAATCAGCCCCAGCATTTT. The V gene is TRBV5-1, the J gene TRBJ1-5, with D possibly being TRBD1 (5 bases). The CDR3 has 16 amino acids. V shed 4 bases and J shed 2 bases, with 16 bases lying between them. CDR1 SGHRS and CDR2 YFSETQ come from the germline V gene.

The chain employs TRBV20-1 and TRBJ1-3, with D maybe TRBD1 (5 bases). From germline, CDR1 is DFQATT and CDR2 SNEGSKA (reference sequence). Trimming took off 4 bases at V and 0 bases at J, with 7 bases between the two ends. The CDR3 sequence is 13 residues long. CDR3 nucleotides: TGCAGTGCTATTGACAGCTCTGGAAACACCATATATTTT. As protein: CSAIDSSGNTIYF.

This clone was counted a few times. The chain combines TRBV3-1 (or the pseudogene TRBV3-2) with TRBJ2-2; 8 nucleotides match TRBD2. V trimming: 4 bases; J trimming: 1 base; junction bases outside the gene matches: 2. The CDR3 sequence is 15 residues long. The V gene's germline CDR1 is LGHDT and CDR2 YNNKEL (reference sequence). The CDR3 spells CASSPLAGNTGELFF. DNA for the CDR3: TGTGCCAGCAGCCCCCTAGCGGGGAACACCGGGGAGCTGTTTTTT.

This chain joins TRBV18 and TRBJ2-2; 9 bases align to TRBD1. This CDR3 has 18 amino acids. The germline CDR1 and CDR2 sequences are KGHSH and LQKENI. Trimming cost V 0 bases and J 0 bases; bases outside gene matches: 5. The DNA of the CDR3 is TGTGCCAGCTCACCACCTTCGGGACAGGGTCCGAACACCGGGGAGCTGTTTTTT. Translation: CASSPPSGQGPNTGELFF.